One and the same sample provided the 23 T cell receptor beta chains below, sequenced in a study of beta chain features in type 1 diabetes. The sequenced template was cDNA made from the entire isolated RNA. Only in-frame clones appear in the TCRdb table, and some are missing; sequencing was by immunoSEQ multiplex PCR. The table lists hundreds of thousands of clones, 6.5% to 10% of them singletons. Sequenced sample: central memory CD4+ T cells from blood. All receptors derive from a woman younger than 30 in good health.

There are a few counts of this clone. The V call is TRBV18, the J call TRBJ2-4; D perhaps matches TRBD2 (5 bases). V lost 5 bases, J lost 3 bases, and 8 bases lay in between. CDR3 size: 13 residues. CDR1 is KGHSH, CDR2 LQKENI, per germline. The CDR3 loop reads CASSTGDKNIQYF. As DNA, the CDR3 is TGTGCCAGCTCAACCGGGGACAAAAACATTCAGTACTTC.

This clone turned up a few times. The chain couples TRBV2 to TRBJ2-5; D uncertain. V dropped 6 bases and J dropped 7 bases, with 12 bases sitting between them. The CDR3 length is 12 residues. The germline gives CDR1 SNHLY, CDR2 FYNNEI. The CDR3 nucleotides are TGTGCCAGCAGGGTCGTCGTTGGGACCCAGTACTTC. Amino acid sequence: CASRVVVGTQYF.

This clone has ten or more counts. The chain carries TRBV2 and TRBJ2-7, with D possibly matching TRBD2 (5 bases). Trimming removed 5 bases at V and 2 bases at J, with 10 bases between. Germline V CDR1 and CDR2: SNHLY, FYNNEI. The CDR3 loop spans 13 amino acids. The CDR3 loop is CASSPRRPYEQYF. CDR3 coding DNA: TGTGCCAGCAGTCCGAGGAGGCCCTACGAGCAGTACTTC.

Only a few counts were recorded for this clone. V and J are TRBV9 and TRBJ2-7; 7 bases are a match to TRBD1. The CDR3 sequence is 14 residues long. Germline V lookup: CDR1 SGDLS, CDR2 YYNGEE. The trim removed 4 bases at V and 2 bases at J, leaving 6 bases unmatched. For the CDR3, the DNA is TGTGCCAGCAGCCCGACAGGGTACCCCTACGAGCAGTACTTC. It translates to CASSPTGYPYEQYF. Full variable domain (missing parts from reference TRBV9 and TRBJ2-7): DSGVTQTPKHLITATGQRVTLRCSPRSGDLSVYWYQQSLDQGLQFLIQYYNGEERAKGNILERFSAQQFPDLHSELNLSSLELGDSALYFCASSPTGYPYEQYFGPGTRLTVT.

This clone was counted a few times. V and J are TRBV27 and TRBJ2-1, with 9 bases lining up with TRBD2. Germline values: CDR1 MNHEY, CDR2 SMNVEV (reference sequence). The ends lost 5 bases at V and 7 bases at J; junction bases unmatched: 9. The CDR3 runs to 15 residues. The CDR3 is CASSPLGTSKNEQFF. CDR3 DNA: TGTGCCAGCAGTCCCCTCGGGACTAGCAAGAATGAGCAGTTCTTC.

This clone was detected many times. The chain joins TRBV14 to TRBJ2-3; 7 nucleotides match TRBD1. The ends lost 4 bases at V and 6 bases at J; junction bases unmatched: 1. This CDR3 comprises 12 residues. Looked up from germline, CDR1 is SGHDN and CDR2 is FVKESK. In DNA form, the CDR3 reads TGTGCCAGCAGCCTACAGGGGGATACGCAGTATTTT. Its translation: CASSLQGDTQYF.

Only a few counts were recorded for this clone. This sequence joins TRBV7-9 and TRBJ2-5; D assignment may be TRBD1 or TRBD2 (5 bases each). Per the germline V gene, CDR1 is SEHNR and CDR2 is FQNEAQ (reference sequence). The CDR3 consists of 15 residues. Trimming stripped 5 bases from V and 5 bases from J, with 18 bases between. The CDR3 here is CASSKERGSLETQYF. CDR3 in DNA: TGTGCCAGCAGCAAGGAGAGGGGAAGTTTGGAGACCCAGTACTTC.

J is TRBJ2-3 and V is TRBV19; D possibly matches TRBD1 or TRBD2 (5 bases each). There are 15 residues in the CDR3. V gave up 1 base and J gave up 2 bases, with 10 bases separating them. CDR1 is LNHDA, CDR2 SQIVND, per germline (reference sequence). The CDR3 reads CASSIGWGNTDTQYF. The CDR3 DNA reads TGTGCCAGTAGTATAGGTTGGGGGAACACAGATACGCAGTATTTT.

On this clone itself: In the same sample, other DNA sequences code for this CDR3. J is TRBJ1-1 and V is TRBV7-2; D is ambiguous. V was trimmed by 3 bases and J by 0 bases, leaving 8 bases between them. The CDR3 is 14 residues long. Germline CDR1 reads SGHTA; CDR2 reads FQGNSA. CDR3 sequence reads: CASSFDRLNTEAFF. CDR3 coding DNA: TGTGCCAGCAGCTTCGACCGCTTGAACACTGAAGCTTTCTTT.

This clone was picked up a small number of times. The gene calls are TRBV29-1 and TRBJ2-3; 10 nucleotides line up with TRBD2. Germline trimming cut 5 bases from V and 0 bases from J; bases unmatched to any gene: 8. The CDR3 length is 16 residues. Germline V gene sequence: CDR1 SQVTM, CDR2 ANQGSEA. The DNA for the CDR3 is TGCAGCGTTCTAGGAACGACTAGCGGGAGCACAGATACGCAGTATTTT. Translation gives CSVLGTTSGSTDTQYF.

This clone has only one observation. V gene TRBV28 combines with J gene TRBJ2-5; D remains ambiguous. The CDR3 extends over 14 amino acids. The germline CDR1 and CDR2 sequences are MDHEN and SYDVKM. V shed 4 bases and J shed 5 bases, with 14 bases lying between them. The CDR3 loop reads CASSSKQRSETQYF. The CDR3 nucleotides read TGTGCCAGCAGTTCAAAACAGCGATCGGAGACCCAGTACTTC. The whole variable domain, filled in from reference TRBV28 and TRBJ2-5, reads DVKVTQSSRYLVKRTGEKVFLECVQDMDHENMFWYRQDPGLGLRLIYFSYDVKMKEKGDIPEGYSVSREKKERFSLILESASTNQTSMYLCASSSKQRSETQYFGPGTRLLVL.

V is TRBV25-1 and J is TRBJ1-1; D remains ambiguous. CDR1 and CDR2 from the germline V gene are MGHDK and SYGVNS. This CDR3 contains 15 residues. The germline V and J ends were trimmed by 4 bases and 3 bases, with 15 bases remaining between them. The CDR3 spells CASSGPALRDTEAFF. CDR3 in DNA: TGTGCCAGCAGTGGGCCAGCACTCCGGGACACTGAAGCTTTCTTT.

The CDR3 sequence: CASSLAPGQGVNEQFF. The CDR3 DNA reads TGTGCCAGCAGCTTAGCGCCGGGACAGGGAGTTAATGAGCAGTTCTTC. The chain couples TRBV11-1 to TRBJ2-1; 9 bases are a match to TRBD1. Germline CDR1 SGHAT, CDR2 FQDESV (reference sequence). This CDR3 is 16 amino acids long. V gave up 0 bases and J gave up 7 bases; unmatched junction bases: 7.

The chain has TRBV10-1 and TRBJ2-3, with 8 bases that match TRBD1. This CDR3 has 15 residues. Losses at the gene ends were 5 bases for V and 6 bases for J; bases not matched to a gene: 10. Germline lookup yields CDR1 WNHNN and CDR2 SYGVQD (reference sequence). CDR3 sequence: CASSLGQGSVDTQYF. For the CDR3, the DNA is TGCGCCAGCAGTCTCGGACAGGGTAGCGTGGATACGCAGTATTTT.

The rearrangement uses TRBV5-1 and TRBJ2-2, with 11 bases fitting TRBD2. With V trimmed by 0 bases and J by 6 bases, 4 bases remained unmatched. The germline V gene encodes CDR1 SGHRS and CDR2 YFSETQ. The CDR3 covers 16 residues. The CDR3 bases are TGCGCCAGCAGCTTGGGCACTAGCGGGAGAGCCGGGGAGCTGTTTTTT. This gives the protein CASSLGTSGRAGELFF.

This chain links TRBV19 with TRBJ2-1; 8 nucleotides match TRBD2. J lost 2 bases, V lost 4 bases, and 4 bases had no gene match. Germline CDR1 is LNHDA and CDR2 is SQIVND (reference sequence). This CDR3 region has 15 residues. The CDR3 here is CASSRREATYNEQFF. The CDR3 bases are TGTGCCAGTAGTAGGCGGGAGGCAACCTACAATGAGCAGTTCTTC.

This clone turned up a few times. The gene calls are TRBV2 and TRBJ2-1; TRBD2 agrees at 8 bases. This CDR3 spans 13 amino acids. The trim removed 8 bases at V and 9 bases at J, leaving 9 bases unmatched. Germline CDR1 is SNHLY and CDR2 is FYNNEI. CDR3 loop: CASARTSPTEQFF. CDR3 coding DNA: TGTGCCAGCGCCCGGACTAGCCCCACTGAGCAGTTCTTC. Full variable domain (remainder filled in from reference TRBV2 and TRBJ2-1): EPEVTQTPSHQVTQMGQEVILRCVPISNHLYFYWYRQILGQKVEFLVSFYNNEISEKSEIFDDQFSVERPDGSNFTLKIRSTKLEDSAMYFCASARTSPTEQFFGPGTRLTVL.

The CDR3 sequence is CSVEGQGATEAFF. In DNA, the CDR3 is TGCAGCGTTGAGGGCCAGGGGGCAACTGAAGCTTTCTTT. The chain couples TRBV29-1 to TRBJ1-1, with 8 bases matching TRBD1. The V segment lost 3 bases and the J segment 5 bases; nucleotides outside the gene matches: 5. Germline CDR1 reads SQVTM; CDR2 reads ANQGSEA. The CDR3 has 13 residues.

This clone appeared a few times. This chain connects TRBV2 to TRBJ2-7; possible D gene TRBD1, 6 bases. From germline, CDR1 is SNHLY and CDR2 FYNNEI. V was cut by 4 bases and J by 4 bases, with 14 bases left in between. The CDR3 is 14 amino acids. The CDR3: CASSVGTLTYEQYF. CDR3 nucleotides: TGTGCCAGCAGTGTCGGGACATTAACTTACGAGCAGTACTTC.

Points on this clone: This may come from a read error, since a much larger clone is one base off. This sequence joins TRBV11-2 and TRBJ2-6; D ambiguous. V lost 4 bases and J lost 2, with 0 bases in between. Germline CDR1 SGHAT, CDR2 FQNNGV. The CDR3 consists of 12 residues. For the CDR3, the DNA is TGTGCCAGCAGCTCTGGGGCCAACGTCCTGACTTTC. Its protein product is CASSSGANVLTF.

The chain joins TRBV7-9 to TRBJ1-2; 8 bases map to TRBD1. The germline gives CDR1 SEHNR, CDR2 FQNEAQ (reference sequence). V was pared by 6 bases and J by 2 bases, with 8 bases of the junction left unmatched. CDR3 length equals 15 residues. CDR3 sequence reads: CASRPQGGRNYGYTF. Here the CDR3 DNA reads TGTGCCAGCAGACCACAGGGGGGTAGGAACTATGGCTACACCTTC.

This clone turned up a few times. The sample contains more than one DNA sequence encoding this CDR3. The J gene is TRBJ2-2, the V gene TRBV7-8; possibly TRBD2 for D (5 bases). V gave up 1 base and J gave up 3 bases, with 6 bases separating them. This CDR3 has 14 residues. Germline CDR1 reads SGHVS; CDR2 reads FQNEAQ. In DNA form, the CDR3 reads TGTGCCAGCAGCTTAGTAGCGCACACCGGGGAGCTGTTTTTT. It encodes CASSLVAHTGELFF.

The chain joins TRBV11-2 to TRBJ1-4, with TRBD1 identical over 9 bases. After removal of 5 bases from V and 7 bases from J, the junction contained 2 bases not matched to a gene. Germline V gene sequence: CDR1 SGHAT, CDR2 FQNNGV. The CDR3 runs 13 residues. The CDR3: CASSGQGFEKLFF. The CDR3 DNA is TGTGCCAGCAGCGGACAGGGGTTTGAAAAACTGTTTTTT.